This entry lists 26 T cell receptor beta chains sequenced from one sample in a study of T cell repertoires in cytomegalovirus infection. MiXCR, applied by TCRdb to the reads, yields one record per CDR3 protein. The profile shows approximately 400,000 distinct CDR3 sequences, approximately 33% of them singletons. Sequencing was carried out using PBMCs. These receptors originate from a human donor in good health (CMV status not recorded). Some clones in this sample may be carry-over from other donors' samples.

This clonotype was seen at least ten times. For the CDR3, the DNA is TGTGCCAGCAGCCTACAGGGGTCTCCCTACAATGAGCAGTTCTTC. Protein sequence: CASSLQGSPYNEQFF. This chain uses TRBV7-2 with TRBJ2-1; 7 nucleotides line up with TRBD1. Germline-derived CDR1 and CDR2 are SGHTA and FQGNSA. V dropped 5 bases and J dropped 2; count of bases not matched to a gene: 6. The CDR3 contains 15 residues.

The chain uses TRBV27 and TRBJ1-5; TRBD1 matches 8 bases. V lost 2 bases and J lost 7; bases outside the gene matches: 10. The germline V gene has CDR1 MNHEY and CDR2 SMNVEV (reference sequence). The length of the CDR3 is 16 residues. CDR3 loop: CASSLGRQGRSQPQHF. The CDR3 nucleotides are TGTGCCAGCAGTTTAGGACGACAGGGGAGATCCCAGCCCCAGCATTTT.

J is TRBJ1-2 and V is TRBV4-1, with 7 bases fitting TRBD1. This CDR3 has 15 residues. Germline V lookup: CDR1 MGHRA, CDR2 YSYEKL. V shed 0 bases and J 3 bases; nucleotides not matched to a gene: 4. CDR3 amino acids: CASSQDDTGDYGYTF. DNA of the CDR3: TGCGCCAGCAGCCAAGATGATACAGGGGACTATGGCTACACCTTC.

This clonotype was seen ten or more times. The V gene is TRBV7-2, the J gene TRBJ2-3, with 8 bases that match TRBD2. The germline CDR1 and CDR2 sequences are SGHTA and FQGNSA. V was pared by 1 base and J by 5 bases, with 8 bases of the junction left unmatched. The CDR3 is 16 residues long. CDR3 sequence: CASSLGSGGAEDTQYF. The CDR3 DNA follows: TGTGCCAGCAGCTTAGGGAGCGGGGGTGCGGAAGATACGCAGTATTTT.

This clonotype was recorded at least ten times. The chain recombines TRBV7-8 with TRBJ1-4; no reliable D call. This CDR3 has 14 residues. Germline CDR1 and CDR2: SGHVS and FQNEAQ. V was clipped by 2 bases and J by 4 bases, with 8 bases between them. The CDR3 nucleotides are TGTGCCAGCAGCTTATCTGGCCTTAATGAAAAACTGTTTTTT. It is translated as CASSLSGLNEKLFF. The variable domain in full, completed from reference TRBV7-8 and TRBJ1-4, reads GAGVSQSPRYKVAKRGQDVALRCDPISGHVSLFWYQQALGQGPEFLTYFQNEAQLDKSGLPSDRFFAERPEGSVSTLKIQRTQQEDSAVYLCASSLSGLNEKLFFGSGTQLSVL.

This clonotype was counted ten times or more. The chain has TRBV11-2 and TRBJ2-3; a possible D gene is TRBD2 (6 bases). The germline V and J ends were trimmed by 4 bases and 0 bases, with 20 bases remaining between them. Germline CDR1 is SGHAT and CDR2 is FQNNGV. The CDR3 contains 18 residues. The CDR3 nucleotides read TGTGCCAGCAGCTCTTGGAGTTCACGGGGGTTTAGCACAGATACGCAGTATTTT. This encodes CASSSWSSRGFSTDTQYF.

The table lists this clonotype with a few counts. This rearrangement joins TRBV5-3 to TRBJ2-5, with a tentative D call TRBD2 (6 bases). TRBV5-3 is an ORF for which the function is uncertain. The CDR3 length is 13 residues. V dropped 8 bases and J dropped 5 bases, with 16 bases sitting between them. The CDR3 bases are TGTGCCAGCAGCCCCAGGGAGGAGGAGACCCAGTACTTC. It is translated as CASSPREEETQYF.

As concerns this clonotype: A much larger clone differs by one base, so this may be a read error. The CDR3 carries no conserved terminal phenylalanine or tryptophan, so it likely arises from a read error. This rearrangement joins TRBV7-8 to TRBJ2-7, with D possibly being TRBD1 or TRBD2 (5 bases each). This CDR3 is 16 amino acids long. Germline V gives CDR1 SGHVS, CDR2 FQNEAQ. Trimming left V 5 bases short and J 2 bases short, with 19 bases between. CDR3 nucleotide sequence: TGTGCCAGCAGCCTTAGCGTGGGACCGCTAACCTACGAGCAGTACTTA. Protein product: CASSLSVGPLTYEQYL.

In its sample, this clonotype was seen a few times. This chain joins TRBV6-5 and TRBJ1-1; 7 positions agree with TRBD1. Germline V gene sequence: CDR1 MNHEY, CDR2 SVGAGI. The CDR3 is 15 amino acids. V trimming: 0 bases; J trimming: 1 base; junction bases outside the gene matches: 2. The CDR3 sequence is CASSYSNRGNTEAFF. CDR3 nucleotides: TGTGCCAGCAGTTACTCAAACAGGGGGAACACTGAAGCTTTCTTT.

The rearrangement links TRBV10-3 to TRBJ1-1; D remains ambiguous. This CDR3 has 14 residues. V was cut by 6 bases and J by 1 base, with 12 bases left in between. The V gene's germline CDR1 is ENHRY and CDR2 SYGVKD. The CDR3 sequence: CAISLTGGNTEAFF. As DNA, the CDR3 is TGTGCCATCAGCCTAACGGGAGGGAACACTGAAGCTTTCTTT.

The rearrangement joins TRBV19 to TRBJ1-3; no definite D call. Trimming stripped 7 bases from V and 2 bases from J, with 6 bases between. Germline V gene lookup returns CDR1 LNHDA and CDR2 SQIVND (reference sequence). This CDR3 has 12 residues. The CDR3, as DNA: TGTGCCAGTACCGCCCCTGGAAACACCATATATTTT. Encoded protein: CASTAPGNTIYF.

The rearrangement uses TRBV20-1 and TRBJ1-6, with 7 bases that match TRBD1. This CDR3 region has 16 residues. Looked up from germline, CDR1 is DFQATT and CDR2 is SNEGSKA (reference sequence). Losses at the gene ends were 6 bases for V and 9 bases for J; bases not matched to a gene: 17. CDR3 DNA sequence: TGCAGTGCCTCCTCGGACAGGAGGGTAAGATTTTCACCCCTCCACTTT. Its translation: CSASSDRRVRFSPLHF.

This rearrangement joins TRBV28 to TRBJ1-2, with unresolved D. The germline CDR1 and CDR2 sequences are MDHEN and SYDVKM. CDR3 length: 13 amino acids. V was shortened by 5 bases and J by 2 bases, with 9 bases between the two germline ends. The chain's CDR3 is CASSRSDNYGYTF. CDR3 DNA: TGTGCCAGCAGTCGTTCAGACAACTATGGCTACACCTTC.

This clonotype turned up a few times. The chain recombines TRBV24-1 with TRBJ1-1; 7 bases line up with TRBD1. Per germline, CDR1 KGHDR and CDR2 SFDVKD. The CDR3 loop spans 16 amino acids. V dropped 3 bases and J dropped 10; count of bases not matched to a gene: 16. CDR3 DNA: TGTGCCACCAGTGATCACGACCCCACAGGGGCTTCTGTAGCTTTCTTT. Protein: CATSDHDPTGASVAFF.

The V and J genes are TRBV6-2 or TRBV6-3 and TRBJ2-7, with TRBD1 matching over 9 bases. Trimming removed 2 bases from V and 0 bases from J; junction bases left unmatched: 8. Germline CDR1 is MNHEY and CDR2 is SVGEGT. The CDR3 length is 17 residues. The CDR3 reads CASSYIGQGPSSYEQYF. In DNA, the CDR3 is TGTGCCAGCAGTTACATCGGACAGGGGCCTAGCTCCTACGAGCAGTACTTC.

The sample holds a few counts of this clonotype. J is TRBJ2-7 and V is TRBV6-6; no firm D call. This CDR3 spans 11 amino acids. V was pared by 4 bases and J by 8 bases, with 9 bases between. Germline V lookup: CDR1 MNHNY, CDR2 SVGAGI (reference sequence). The CDR3 coding sequence is TGTGCCAGCAGTTCAGACTTTAAGCAGTACTTC. Protein: CASSSDFKQYF.

This clonotype has just a few counts. The genes are TRBV6-1 and TRBJ2-1; D is unclear. CDR3 size: 14 residues. V was cut by 5 bases and J by 0 bases, with 8 bases left in between. The germline V gene encodes CDR1 MNHNS and CDR2 SASEGT. CDR3 coding DNA: TGTGCCAGCAGTCCGGGTAGCTCCTACAATGAGCAGTTCTTC. Translated: CASSPGSSYNEQFF.

The chain uses TRBV6-2 or TRBV6-3 and TRBJ2-3; D is perhaps TRBD1 or TRBD2 (6 bases each). The germline V gene has CDR1 MNHEY and CDR2 SVGEGT. This CDR3 region has 15 residues. V was shortened by 2 bases and J by 4 bases, with 13 bases between the two germline ends. For the CDR3, the DNA is TGTGCCAGCAGTTACCCGGGGGCTGGGGCAGATACGCAGTATTTT. Its translation is CASSYPGAGADTQYF.

The chain couples TRBV2 to TRBJ2-5, with D possibly being TRBD2 (7 bases). The CDR3 consists of 17 residues. Germline V lookup: CDR1 SNHLY, CDR2 FYNNEI. Trimming stripped 1 base from V and 2 bases from J, with 17 bases between. The CDR3 sequence is CASSEDFAGAVQETQYF. CDR3 DNA: TGTGCCAGCAGTGAAGATTTTGCGGGGGCCGTACAAGAGACCCAGTACTTC. Filled out from reference TRBV2 and TRBJ2-5, the complete variable domain reads EPEVTQTPSHQVTQMGQEVILRCVPISNHLYFYWYRQILGQKVEFLVSFYNNEISEKSEIFDDQFSVERPDGSNFTLKIRSTKLEDSAMYFCASSEDFAGAVQETQYFGPGTRLLVL.

This clonotype came up many times. V and J are TRBV4-1 and TRBJ1-2; no definite D call. CDR1 and CDR2 (germline): MGHRA, YSYEKL. The ends were cut back, 2 bases at V and 0 bases at J, with 13 bases in the middle. The CDR3 is 16 amino acids. DNA for the CDR3: TGCGCCAGCAGCCAATTGGGAGATGGTTCTAACTATGGCTACACCTTC. Amino acids: CASSQLGDGSNYGYTF.

The chain has TRBV28 and TRBJ2-1; 13 bases map to TRBD2. V was clipped by 6 bases and J by 0 bases; unmatched bases: 8. The CDR3 loop spans 18 amino acids. Germline lookup yields CDR1 MDHEN and CDR2 SYDVKM. The CDR3 DNA reads as TGTGCCAGCAGCTCTACCTGGACTAGCGGGGGCTCCTACAATGAGCAGTTCTTC. Protein product: CASSSTWTSGGSYNEQFF.

This clonotype was recorded at least ten times. The gene calls are TRBV6-1 and TRBJ1-1, with D perhaps matching TRBD1 (5 bases). The CDR3 totals 15 residues. Germline assignment: CDR1 MNHNS and CDR2 SASEGT. Trimming cost V 3 bases and J 2 bases, with 13 bases left between them. The CDR3 coding sequence is TGTGCCAGCAGTGACCGGGACCCATTAAACACTGAAGCTTTCTTT. It specifies CASSDRDPLNTEAFF.

This clonotype was counted at least ten times. V is TRBV6-1 and J is TRBJ1-2, with a possible D match to TRBD1 (5 bases). The germline V gene encodes CDR1 MNHNS and CDR2 SASEGT. The V end lost 6 bases, the J end lost 4 bases, and 15 bases lay between the germline ends. The CDR3 runs to 14 residues. Written as DNA, the CDR3 is TGTGCCAGCAGCAGACAGAGGAAAAGCTATGGCTACACCTTC. Amino acid sequence: CASSRQRKSYGYTF.

There are a few counts of this clonotype. The chain links TRBV27 to TRBJ1-3; D is ambiguous. CDR1 is MNHEY, CDR2 SMNVEV, per germline (reference sequence). This CDR3 contains 14 residues. Trimming removed 5 bases at V and 8 bases at J, with 16 bases between. The CDR3 sequence: CASSGYAASDTIYF. The CDR3 DNA reads TGTGCCAGCAGTGGGTACGCAGCCTCGGACACCATATATTTT.

This clonotype was detected many times. The rearrangement links TRBV7-2 to TRBJ1-6; weak D call: TRBD1 (5 bases). Trimming took off 1 base at V and 6 bases at J, with 16 bases between the two ends. Germline V lookup: CDR1 SGHTA, CDR2 FQGNSA. The CDR3 spans 17 residues. This CDR3 is CASSLGGRVRSNSPLHF. In DNA, the CDR3 is TGTGCCAGCAGCTTAGGGGGCAGGGTCCGTTCTAATTCACCCCTCCACTTT. Variable domain in full (rest from reference TRBV7-2 and TRBJ1-6): GAGVSQSPSNKVTEKGKDVELRCDPISGHTALYWYRQSLGQGLEFLIYFQGNSAPDKSGLPSDRFSAERTGGSVSTLTIQRTQQEDSAVYLCASSLGGRVRSNSPLHFGNGTRLTVT.

Only a few counts were recorded for this clonotype. The V gene is TRBV20-1, the J gene TRBJ2-1; the D is unclear. Per the germline V gene, CDR1 is DFQATT and CDR2 is SNEGSKA (reference sequence). Trimming cost V 4 bases and J 8 bases, with 15 bases left between them. The CDR3 has 13 residues. CDR3 DNA: TGCAGTGCTAATAAACCTGGGGAAGATGAGCAGTTCTTC. This sequence encodes CSANKPGEDEQFF.